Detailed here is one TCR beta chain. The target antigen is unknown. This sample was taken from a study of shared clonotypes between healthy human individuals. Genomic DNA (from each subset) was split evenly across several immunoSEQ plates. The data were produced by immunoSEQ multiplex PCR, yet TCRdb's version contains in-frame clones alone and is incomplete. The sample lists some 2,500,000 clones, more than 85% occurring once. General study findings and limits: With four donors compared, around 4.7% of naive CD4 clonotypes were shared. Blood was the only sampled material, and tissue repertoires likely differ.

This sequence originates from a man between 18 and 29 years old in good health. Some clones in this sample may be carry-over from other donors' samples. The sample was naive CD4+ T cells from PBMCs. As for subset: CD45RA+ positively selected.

CDR3 bases: TGTGCCAGCAGTTACACTTGGACAACTCAAGAGACCCAGTACTTC. It yields the protein CASSYTWTTQETQYF. The chain is built from TRBV6-5 and TRBJ2-5; the D gene is possibly TRBD1 (5 bases). CDR1 and CDR2 from the germline V gene are MNHEY and SVGAGI. This CDR3 comprises 15 residues. V lost 2 bases and J 2 bases, leaving 12 bases between the germline ends.